The sample holds a few counts of the clone carrying this TCR beta chain. Antigen: not known. With 0 bases removed from V and 3 bases from J, the gap between germline ends came to 5 bases. This CDR3 is built from 13 residues. Germline V gives CDR1 MNHEY, CDR2 SVGAGI. This sample stems from a study of T cell responses to AZD1222 COVID-19 vaccine. Study in general: Second doses at about 4 or about 12 weeks were pooled.

Data came from immunoSEQ multiplex PCR; TCRdb stores just in-frame clones and leaves some out. Of about 67,000 clones listed, around four fifths are singletons. Study-wide points: Repertoires were collected only later (after the peak T cell response had occurred). Donors were largely white British and mainly female; clonal diversity was possibly underestimated. The study found vaccine-associated CD4 TCRs spanning spike, dominant at 160-218 and 743-854.

Sequenced material: peripheral blood, taken on day 0 of AZD1222 vaccination. The clonotype was recovered from an adult in good health. The chain links TRBV6-5 to TRBJ1-2; D gene uncertain. CDR3 nucleotides: TGTGCCAGCAGTTACTCTAGGGACTATGGCTACACCTTC. Translated: CASSYSRDYGYTF.